This is a list of T cell receptor beta chains from one sample in a study of blood T cell repertoires in COVID-19. Generated by immunoSEQ multiplex PCR, the TCRdb table keeps only in-frame clones and is missing some. The sample records some 170,000 clones, approximately 85% being singletons. Sequencing used peripheral blood. All receptors come from a woman aged 55-69 years with acute or convalescent COVID-19. The CDR3 runs from the conserved cysteine through the conserved F or W. The order of the fields is CDR3 DNA, CDR3 protein, clone size, V gene, J gene, D gene. D genes are given only for firm matches. The listing skips clone size in some rows; elsewhere it reads once, few, many or a size class.

TGTGCCACCAGTGAAACGGGACTAGCCAGGAGCGGGGAGCTGTTTTTT	CATSETGLARSGELFF	-	TRBV24-1	TRBJ2-2	TRBD2
TGTGCCAGCAGACAGGGGTTTGGGACCGGGGAGCTGTTTTTT	CASRQGFGTGELFF	-	TRBV3-1/TRBV3-2	TRBJ2-2	TRBD1
TGTGCCAGTAGTATCGGGGGAAACCAGCCCCAGCATTTT	CASSIGGNQPQHF	-	TRBV19	TRBJ1-5	-
TGTGCCAGCAGCGTAGTAACGGGAGTTGAAGGTGAGCAGTTCTTC	CASSVVTGVEGEQFF	-	TRBV9	TRBJ2-1	-
TGTGCCAGCAGCGCCCTGGGCGGGGCTAAAGAGACCCAGTACTTC	CASSALGGAKETQYF	-	TRBV5-8	TRBJ2-5	-
TGTGCCAGCAGTGAGCGGGGAAACTCCTACAATGAGCAGTTCTTC	CASSERGNSYNEQFF	-	TRBV6-4	TRBJ2-1	-
TGTGCCAGTAGTATCGGACAGGCTATGGGGGAAAAACTGTTTTTT	CASSIGQAMGEKLFF	-	TRBV19	TRBJ1-4	TRBD1
TGTGCCAGCAGTTTAAGCGGGCCCCGTGTAATGGATACGCAGTATTTT	CASSLSGPRVMDTQYF	-	TRBV28	TRBJ2-3	-
TGTGCCAGCAGCCAGGTCCCACCTAGCGGGAGAGGCGGGACCCAGTACTTC	CASSQVPPSGRGGTQYF	-	TRBV3-1/TRBV3-2	TRBJ2-5	TRBD2
TGTGCCAGCAGCCAAGATCCCCCGACAGGGGTGGGGAACACTGAAGCTTTCTTT	CASSQDPPTGVGNTEAFF	-	TRBV14	TRBJ1-1	TRBD1
TGTGCCAGCAGCCTAGGGAGACTAGCGGTGAACACCGGGGAGCTGTTTTTT	CASSLGRLAVNTGELFF	few	TRBV28	TRBJ2-2	TRBD2
TGTGCCAGCAGCTACACTGAAGCTTTCTTT	CASSYTEAFF	-	TRBV28	TRBJ1-1	-
TGTGCCAGCAGCGAGAGAAGAGGGACTAGCGGAGTCCGCAGGAATGAGCAGTTCTTC	CASSERRGTSGVRRNEQFF	-	TRBV7-8	TRBJ2-1	TRBD2
TGTGCCAGCAGCACCACCGGGACAGGGTATAATTCACCCCTCCACTTT	CASSTTGTGYNSPLHF	-	TRBV7-9	TRBJ1-6	TRBD1
TGTGCCATCAGTGAGTCTGGACAGGGGGCAAGAAATCAGCCCCAGCATTTT	CAISESGQGARNQPQHF	-	TRBV10-3	TRBJ1-5	TRBD1
TGTGCCAGCAGTTTGAGTCTTGTCCAATGGTCCTACTTC	CASSLSLVQWSYF	-	TRBV28	TRBJ2-5	-
TGCGCCAGCAGCCTAGGACACCAAGCTAACTATGGCTACACCTTC	CASSLGHQANYGYTF	-	TRBV5-1	TRBJ1-2	-
TGCGCCAGCAGCCCGGCCACAGTTGGCTTTGGCTACACCTTC	CASSPATVGFGYTF	once	TRBV5-1	TRBJ1-2	-
TGTGCCAGCAGCGTAGGGCGGGAGGTCCAGGTCTTC	CASSVGREVQVF	-	TRBV9	TRBJ2-1	TRBD2
TGTGCCAGTAGTATAAATACAGGGATTGAGAACATTCAGTACTTC	CASSINTGIENIQYF	-	TRBV19	TRBJ2-4	-
TGTGCCAGCAGTTTACGGGTCGGACTAGCTCAGTTCTTC	CASSLRVGLAQFF	-	TRBV12-3/TRBV12-4	TRBJ2-1	TRBD2
TGTGCCAGCTCGGGAGTTAATCAGCCCCAGCATTTT	CASSGVNQPQHF	-	TRBV6-5	TRBJ1-5	-
TGTGCCAGCAGTTCGTCTAGATTCTACAATGAGCAGTTCTTC	CASSSSRFYNEQFF	-	TRBV28	TRBJ2-1	-
TGTGCCTGGAGTGTTACAGGCTCGTATAGCAATCAGCCCCAGCATTTT	CAWSVTGSYSNQPQHF	-	TRBV30	TRBJ1-5	-
TGTGCCAGTAGTATACCGGCTAGTACCTATGAGCAGTTCTTC	CASSIPASTYEQFF	once	TRBV19	TRBJ2-1	-
TGTGCCAGCGGGCTAGCGGGTTACACCGGGGAGCTGTTTTTT	CASGLAGYTGELFF	-	TRBV6-5	TRBJ2-2	TRBD2
TGCGCCAGCTCTTCGGTGACAGGAACTTACAATGAGCAGTTCTTC	CASSSVTGTYNEQFF	-	TRBV5-1	TRBJ2-1	-
TGTGCCAGCAGCCAGGGGTACGGTCAAGAGACCCAGTACTTC	CASSQGYGQETQYF	-	TRBV11-2	TRBJ2-5	-
TGTGCCAGCAGTCCCGGGACAGGAAAAAACACCGGGGAGCTGTTTTTT	CASSPGTGKNTGELFF	-	TRBV28	TRBJ2-2	TRBD1
TGTGCCAGCAGTTTTAGGGCCCCGGGGGGGGCTTTCTTT	CASSFRAPGGAFF	few	TRBV12-3/TRBV12-4	TRBJ1-1	-
TGCAGTGCTAGTACGGCGGGAGCCTACAATGAGCAGTTCTTC	CSASTAGAYNEQFF	-	TRBV20-1	TRBJ2-1	TRBD2
TGTGCCGTCCGGGGGGTTGGGGGCACTGAAGCTTTCTTT	CAVRGVGGTEAFF	-	TRBV6-5	TRBJ1-1	-
TGTGCCACCAGACAGGGGGCGGTCGATAGTGGCTACACCTTC	CATRQGAVDSGYTF	-	TRBV10-3	TRBJ1-2	TRBD1
TGTGCCAGTAGTGGGGGGGCGACTAGCGGGAACGGGAATGAGCAGTTCTTC	CASSGGATSGNGNEQFF	-	TRBV19	TRBJ2-1	TRBD2
TGTGCCAGCAGTTTCGCGGGAGGGCCGAACACCGGGGAGCTGTTTTTT	CASSFAGGPNTGELFF	-	TRBV28	TRBJ2-2	TRBD2
TGTGCCAGCAGTTTACAACAGGATGTCGTCTATGGCTACACCTTC	CASSLQQDVVYGYTF	-	TRBV28	TRBJ1-2	-
TGCGCCAGCAGTAAACAGTCGAACAGCCTTTACGAGCAGTACTTC	CASSKQSNSLYEQYF	-	TRBV5-1	TRBJ2-7	-
TGCAGCGTTGGCCAGGCCAATGGCTACACCTTC	CSVGQANGYTF	-	TRBV29-1	TRBJ1-2	-
TGTGCCTGGAGTGCCTTAACAGGGTACGCTGGCTACACCTTC	CAWSALTGYAGYTF	-	TRBV30	TRBJ1-2	-
TGTGCCAGCAGAGGGGGCGAGAGCACTGAAGCTTTCTTT	CASRGGESTEAFF	-	TRBV12-3/TRBV12-4	TRBJ1-1	TRBD1
TGTGCCACCAGGGGACAGAACAGGGGGCAAACCGGGGAGCTGTTTTTT	CATRGQNRGQTGELFF	few	TRBV24-1	TRBJ2-2	TRBD1
TGTGCCAGCAGCCAGGCGGGGGGACAGAACACTGAAGCTTTCTTT	CASSQAGGQNTEAFF	many	TRBV3-1/TRBV3-2	TRBJ1-1	-
TGTGCCAGCAATCGACAGGGTCGCAATGAGCAGTTCTTC	CASNRQGRNEQFF	once	TRBV27	TRBJ2-1	TRBD1
TGTGCCAGCAGTAACGGGAGGGGCACTGAAGCTTTCTTT	CASSNGRGTEAFF	-	TRBV6-5	TRBJ1-1	-
TGTGCCAGCAGCTTAGTCAGCGGGGGAACAACCGGGGAGCTGTTTTTT	CASSLVSGGTTGELFF	-	TRBV11-2	TRBJ2-2	TRBD2
TGTGCCAGCAGTTACCCGAGAGAAAACTATGGCTACACCTTC	CASSYPRENYGYTF	-	TRBV6-6	TRBJ1-2	-
TGTGCCAGCAGCGCGCAGGCAAGGGGGATCTCCTACGAGCAGTACTTC	CASSAQARGISYEQYF	-	TRBV7-2	TRBJ2-7	-
TGTGCCTGGGACTCCGGGACAGGGGGCAGTCAGCCCCAGCATTTT	CAWDSGTGGSQPQHF	-	TRBV30	TRBJ1-5	TRBD1
TGTGCCAGTAGCGGGACAGGGAATGATGGCTACACCTTC	CASSGTGNDGYTF	once	TRBV19	TRBJ1-2	TRBD1
TGTGCCAGTAGTATCGCGACAGGCGCTGCAAGCTCTGGGGCCAACGTCCTGACTTTC	CASSIATGAASSGANVLTF	-	TRBV19	TRBJ2-6	-
TGTGCCAGCAGCTTAGAAGGACAGGGATCGGGAGGCTACACCTTC	CASSLEGQGSGGYTF	-	TRBV7-9	TRBJ1-2	TRBD1
TGTGCCAGCAGTTTAAATACAGGGCTGGGTGAAAAACTGTTTTTT	CASSLNTGLGEKLFF	-	TRBV28	TRBJ1-4	-